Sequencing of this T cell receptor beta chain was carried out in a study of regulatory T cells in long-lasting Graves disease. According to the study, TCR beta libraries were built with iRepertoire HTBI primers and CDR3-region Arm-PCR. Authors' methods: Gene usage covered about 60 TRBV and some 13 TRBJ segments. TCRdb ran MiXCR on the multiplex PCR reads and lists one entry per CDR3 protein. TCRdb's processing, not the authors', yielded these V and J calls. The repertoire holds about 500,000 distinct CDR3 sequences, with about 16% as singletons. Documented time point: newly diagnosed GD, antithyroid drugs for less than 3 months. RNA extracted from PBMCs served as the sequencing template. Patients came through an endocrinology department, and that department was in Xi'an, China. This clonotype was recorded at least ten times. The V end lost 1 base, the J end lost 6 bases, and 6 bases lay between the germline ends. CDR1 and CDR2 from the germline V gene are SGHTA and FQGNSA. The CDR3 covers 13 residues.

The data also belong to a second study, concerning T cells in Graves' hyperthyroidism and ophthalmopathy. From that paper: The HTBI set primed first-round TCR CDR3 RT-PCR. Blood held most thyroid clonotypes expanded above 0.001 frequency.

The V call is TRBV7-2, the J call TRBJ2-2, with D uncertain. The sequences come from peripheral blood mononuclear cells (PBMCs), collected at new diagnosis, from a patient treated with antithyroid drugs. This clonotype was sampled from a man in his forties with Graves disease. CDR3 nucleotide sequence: TGTGCCAGCAGCTTAGGTAGTCCCGGGGAGCTGTTTTTT. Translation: CASSLGSPGELFF. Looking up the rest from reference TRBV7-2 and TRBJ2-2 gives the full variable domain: GAGVSQSPSNKVTEKGKDVELRCDPISGHTALYWYRQSLGQGLEFLIYFQGNSAPDKSGLPSDRFSAERTGGSVSTLTIQRTQQEDSAVYLCASSLGSPGELFFGEGSRLTVL.